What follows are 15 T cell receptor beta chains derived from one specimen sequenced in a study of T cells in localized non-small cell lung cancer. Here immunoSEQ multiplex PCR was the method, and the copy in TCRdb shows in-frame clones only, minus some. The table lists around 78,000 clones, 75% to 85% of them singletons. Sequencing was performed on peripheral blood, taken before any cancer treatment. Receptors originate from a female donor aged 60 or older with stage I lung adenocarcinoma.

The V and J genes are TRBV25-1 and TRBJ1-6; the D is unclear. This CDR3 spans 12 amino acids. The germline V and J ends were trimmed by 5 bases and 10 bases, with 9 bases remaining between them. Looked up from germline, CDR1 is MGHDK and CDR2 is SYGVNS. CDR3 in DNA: TGTGCCAGCAGTCGGCCGGGATCACCCCTCCACTTT. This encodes CASSRPGSPLHF.

CDR3 bases: TGTGCCAGCAGCTCATCCTGGGACAGGGGGATGGGTTATGGCTACACCTTC. This translates into CASSSSWDRGMGYGYTF. This sequence joins TRBV7-2 and TRBJ1-2; TRBD1 matches at 11 bases. The CDR3 is 17 amino acids. The trim removed 4 bases at V and 5 bases at J, leaving 12 bases unmatched. Per the germline V gene, CDR1 is SGHTA and CDR2 is FQGNSA.

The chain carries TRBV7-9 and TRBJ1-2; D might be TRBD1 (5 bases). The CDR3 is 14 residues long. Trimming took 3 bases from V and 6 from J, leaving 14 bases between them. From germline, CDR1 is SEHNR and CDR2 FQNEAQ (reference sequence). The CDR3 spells CASSFSLGGDGYTF. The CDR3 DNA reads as TGTGCCAGCAGCTTCTCACTCGGGGGAGATGGCTACACCTTC.

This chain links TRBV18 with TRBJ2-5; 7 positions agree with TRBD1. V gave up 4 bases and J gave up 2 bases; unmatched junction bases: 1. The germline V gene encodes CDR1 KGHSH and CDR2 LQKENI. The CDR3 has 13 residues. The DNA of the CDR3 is TGTGCCAGCTCACAGGGGGCTCAAGAGACCCAGTACTTC. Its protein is CASSQGAQETQYF. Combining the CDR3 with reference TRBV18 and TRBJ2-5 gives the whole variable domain NAGVMQNPRHLVRRRGQEARLRCSPMKGHSHVYWYRQLPEEGLKFMVYLQKENIIDESGMPKERFSAEFPKEGPSILRIQQVVRGDSAAYFCASSQGAQETQYFGPGTRLLVL.

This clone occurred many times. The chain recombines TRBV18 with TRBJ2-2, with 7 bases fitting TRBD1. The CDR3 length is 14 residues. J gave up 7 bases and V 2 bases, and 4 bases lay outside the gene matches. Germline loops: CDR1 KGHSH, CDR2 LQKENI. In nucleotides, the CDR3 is TGTGCCAGCTCACCAGACAGGGTCCACGGGGAGCTGTTTTTT. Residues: CASSPDRVHGELFF.

The CDR3 DNA is TGTGCCAGCAGCGTAGCTACAGGGGGGAACACTGAAGCTTTCTTT. It is translated as CASSVATGGNTEAFF. This chain connects TRBV9 to TRBJ1-1, with 8 bases that match TRBD1. Germline V lookup: CDR1 SGDLS, CDR2 YYNGEE. CDR3 size: 15 residues. With V trimmed by 0 bases and J by 1 base, 2 bases remained unmatched.

The CDR3: CASSSTGANQETQYF. DNA for the CDR3: TGTGCCAGCAGCTCTACGGGCGCTAACCAAGAGACCCAGTACTTC. V and J are TRBV5-5 and TRBJ2-5; D remains unclear. Between the trimmed V and J ends, which lost 3 bases and 0 bases, there was a span of 12 bases. Germline V CDR1 and CDR2: SGHKS, YYEKEE (reference sequence). There are 15 residues in the CDR3.

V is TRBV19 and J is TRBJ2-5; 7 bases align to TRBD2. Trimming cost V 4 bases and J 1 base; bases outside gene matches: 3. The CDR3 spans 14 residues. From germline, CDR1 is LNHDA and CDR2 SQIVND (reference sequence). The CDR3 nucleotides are TGTGCCAGTAGTACCCCGGGGGGCCAAGAGACCCAGTACTTC. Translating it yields CASSTPGGQETQYF. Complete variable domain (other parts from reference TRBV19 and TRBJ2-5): DGGITQSPKYLFRKEGQNVTLSCEQNLNHDAMYWYRQDPGQGLRLIYYSQIVNDFQKGDIAEGYSVSREKKESFPLTVTSAQKNPTAFYLCASSTPGGQETQYFGPGTRLLVL.

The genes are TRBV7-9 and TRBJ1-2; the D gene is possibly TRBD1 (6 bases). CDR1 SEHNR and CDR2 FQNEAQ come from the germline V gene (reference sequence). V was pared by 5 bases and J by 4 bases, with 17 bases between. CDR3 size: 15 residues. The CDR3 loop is CASSPEGGSFYGYTF. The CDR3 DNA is TGTGCCAGCAGCCCCGAGGGGGGGTCGTTCTATGGCTACACCTTC.

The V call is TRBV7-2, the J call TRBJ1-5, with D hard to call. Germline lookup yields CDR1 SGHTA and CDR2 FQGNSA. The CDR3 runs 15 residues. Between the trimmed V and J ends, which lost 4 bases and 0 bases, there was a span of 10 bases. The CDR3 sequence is CASSSDRYSNQPQHF. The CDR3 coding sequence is TGTGCCAGCAGCTCGGACCGATATAGCAATCAGCCCCAGCATTTT.

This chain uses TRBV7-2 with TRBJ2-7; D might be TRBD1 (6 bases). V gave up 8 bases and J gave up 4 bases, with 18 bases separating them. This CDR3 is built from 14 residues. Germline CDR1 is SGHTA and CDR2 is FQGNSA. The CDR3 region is CASRPAGELYEQYF. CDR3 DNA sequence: TGTGCCAGCCGCCCGGCAGGGGAATTGTACGAGCAGTACTTC.

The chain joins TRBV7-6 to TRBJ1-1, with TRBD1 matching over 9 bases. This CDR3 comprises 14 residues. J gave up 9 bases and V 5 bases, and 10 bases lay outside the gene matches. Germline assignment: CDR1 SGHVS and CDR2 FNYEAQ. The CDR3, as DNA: TGTGCCAGCAGCGAATTAGGGACAGGGACCCAAGCTTTCTTT. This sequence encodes CASSELGTGTQAFF. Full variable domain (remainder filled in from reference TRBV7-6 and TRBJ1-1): GAGVSQSPRYKVTKRGQDVALRCDPISGHVSLYWYRQALGQGPEFLTYFNYEAQQDKSGLPNDRFSAERPEGSISTLTIQRTEQRDSAMYRCASSELGTGTQAFFGQGTRLTVV.

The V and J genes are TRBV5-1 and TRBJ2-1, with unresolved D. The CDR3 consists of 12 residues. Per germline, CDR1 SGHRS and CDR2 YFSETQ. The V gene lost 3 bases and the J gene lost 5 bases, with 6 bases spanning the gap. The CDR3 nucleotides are TGCGCCAGCAGCTGGGGTAACAATGAGCAGTTCTTC. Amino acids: CASSWGNNEQFF.

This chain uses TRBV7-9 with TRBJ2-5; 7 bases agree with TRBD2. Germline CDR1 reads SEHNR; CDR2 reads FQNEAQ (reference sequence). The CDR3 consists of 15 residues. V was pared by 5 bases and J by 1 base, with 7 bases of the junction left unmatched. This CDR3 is CASSPRTRGQETQYF. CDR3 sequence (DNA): TGTGCCAGCAGCCCCCGGACTAGGGGCCAAGAGACCCAGTACTTC.

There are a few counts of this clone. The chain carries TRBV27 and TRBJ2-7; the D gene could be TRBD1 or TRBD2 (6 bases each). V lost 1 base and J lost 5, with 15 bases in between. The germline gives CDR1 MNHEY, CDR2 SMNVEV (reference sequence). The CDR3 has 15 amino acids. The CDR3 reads CASSLYLGAGNEQYF. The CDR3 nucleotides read TGTGCCAGCAGTTTATATCTGGGGGCGGGAAACGAGCAGTACTTC.